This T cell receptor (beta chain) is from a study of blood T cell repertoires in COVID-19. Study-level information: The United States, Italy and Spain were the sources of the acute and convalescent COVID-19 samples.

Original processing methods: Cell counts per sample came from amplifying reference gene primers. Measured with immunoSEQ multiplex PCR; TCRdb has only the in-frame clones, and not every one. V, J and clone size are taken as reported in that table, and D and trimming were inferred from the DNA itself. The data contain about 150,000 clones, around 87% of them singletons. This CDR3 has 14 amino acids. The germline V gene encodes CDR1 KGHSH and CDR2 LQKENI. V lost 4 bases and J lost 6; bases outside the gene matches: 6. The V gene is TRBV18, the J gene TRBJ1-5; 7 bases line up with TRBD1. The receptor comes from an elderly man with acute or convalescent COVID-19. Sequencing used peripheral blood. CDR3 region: CASSHETGPQPQHF. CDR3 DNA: TGTGCCAGCTCACACGAGACAGGGCCTCAGCCCCAGCATTTT.